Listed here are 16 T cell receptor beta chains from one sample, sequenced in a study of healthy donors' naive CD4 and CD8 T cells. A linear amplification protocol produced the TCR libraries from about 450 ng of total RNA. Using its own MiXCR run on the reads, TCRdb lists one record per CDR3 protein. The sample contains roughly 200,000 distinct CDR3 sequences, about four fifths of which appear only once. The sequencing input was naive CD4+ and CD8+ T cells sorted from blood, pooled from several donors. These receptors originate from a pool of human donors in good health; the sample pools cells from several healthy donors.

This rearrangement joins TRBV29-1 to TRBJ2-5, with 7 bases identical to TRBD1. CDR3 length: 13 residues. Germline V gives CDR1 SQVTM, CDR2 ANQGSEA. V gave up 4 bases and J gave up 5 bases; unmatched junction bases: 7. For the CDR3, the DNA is TGCAGCGTTGGACAGGGTTTTGTGGAGACCCAGTACTTC. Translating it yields CSVGQGFVETQYF.

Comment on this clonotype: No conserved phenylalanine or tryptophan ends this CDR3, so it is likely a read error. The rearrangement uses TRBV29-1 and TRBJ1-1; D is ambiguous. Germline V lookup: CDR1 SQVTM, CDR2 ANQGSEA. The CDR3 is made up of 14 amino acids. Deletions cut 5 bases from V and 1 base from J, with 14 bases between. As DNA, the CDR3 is TGCAGCGTTTTATCTGCGGGCTCGAACACTGAAGCTTTCTCT. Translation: CSVLSAGSNTEAFS.

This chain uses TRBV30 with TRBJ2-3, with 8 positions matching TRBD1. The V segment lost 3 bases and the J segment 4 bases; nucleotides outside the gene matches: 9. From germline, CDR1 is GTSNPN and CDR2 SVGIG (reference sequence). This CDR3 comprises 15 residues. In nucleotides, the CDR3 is TGTGCCTGGAGCGCAGGACAGGGAAGGGCAGATACGCAGTATTTT. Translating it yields CAWSAGQGRADTQYF.

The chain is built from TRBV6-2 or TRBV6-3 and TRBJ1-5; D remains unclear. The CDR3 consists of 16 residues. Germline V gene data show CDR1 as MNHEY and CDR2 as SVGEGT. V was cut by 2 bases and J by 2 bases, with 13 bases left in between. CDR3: CASSYGLSPGNQPQHF. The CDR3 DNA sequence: TGTGCCAGCAGTTACGGGCTATCACCGGGCAATCAGCCCCAGCATTTT.

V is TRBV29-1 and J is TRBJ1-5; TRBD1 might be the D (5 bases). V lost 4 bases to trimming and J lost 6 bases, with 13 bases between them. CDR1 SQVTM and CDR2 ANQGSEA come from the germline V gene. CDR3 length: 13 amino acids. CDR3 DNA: TGCAGCGTTGGAGGGCAGGGTGCTCAGCCCCAGCATTTT. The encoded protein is CSVGGQGAQPQHF.

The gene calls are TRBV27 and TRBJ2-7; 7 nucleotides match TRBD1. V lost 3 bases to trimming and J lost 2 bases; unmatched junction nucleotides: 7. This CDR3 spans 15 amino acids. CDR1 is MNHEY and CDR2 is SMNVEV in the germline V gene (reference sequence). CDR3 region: CASSFRTGGTYEQYF. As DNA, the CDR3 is TGTGCCAGCAGTTTTAGGACAGGCGGAACCTACGAGCAGTACTTC.

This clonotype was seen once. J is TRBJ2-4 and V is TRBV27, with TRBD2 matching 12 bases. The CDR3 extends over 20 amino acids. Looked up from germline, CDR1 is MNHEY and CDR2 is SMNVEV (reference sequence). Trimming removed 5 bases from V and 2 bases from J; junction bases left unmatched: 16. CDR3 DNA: TGTGCCAGCAGTCCATATAGAACTAGCGGGGGGTTCGAAACCAAAAACATTCAGTACTTC. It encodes CASSPYRTSGGFETKNIQYF.

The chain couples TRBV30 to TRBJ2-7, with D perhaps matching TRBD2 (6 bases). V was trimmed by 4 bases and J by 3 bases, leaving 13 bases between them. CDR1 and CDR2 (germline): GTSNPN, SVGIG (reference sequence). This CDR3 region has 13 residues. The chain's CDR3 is CAWTWGVHYEQYF. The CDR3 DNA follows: TGTGCCTGGACCTGGGGGGTCCACTACGAGCAGTACTTC.

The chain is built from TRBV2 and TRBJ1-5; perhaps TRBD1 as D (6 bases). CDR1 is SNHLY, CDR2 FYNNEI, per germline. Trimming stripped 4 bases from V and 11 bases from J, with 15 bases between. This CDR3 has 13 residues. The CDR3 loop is CASSAQERGTQHF. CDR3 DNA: TGTGCCAGCAGTGCCCAGGAGAGGGGGACCCAGCATTTT.

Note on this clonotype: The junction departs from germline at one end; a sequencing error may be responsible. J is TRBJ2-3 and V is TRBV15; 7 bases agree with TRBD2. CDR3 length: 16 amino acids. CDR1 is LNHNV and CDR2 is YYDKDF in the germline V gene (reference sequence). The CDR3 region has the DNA TGTGCCACCAGCAGAGATCGGGGGGTGGGCACAGATATGCAGTATTTT. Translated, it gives CATSRDRGVGTDMQYF.

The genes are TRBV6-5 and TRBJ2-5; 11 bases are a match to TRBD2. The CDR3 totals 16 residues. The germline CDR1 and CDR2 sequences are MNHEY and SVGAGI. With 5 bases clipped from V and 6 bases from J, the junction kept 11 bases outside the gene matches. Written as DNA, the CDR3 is TGTGCCAGCAGTCACCCGCTAGCGGGAGGCGGGAAGACCCAGTACTTC. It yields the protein CASSHPLAGGGKTQYF.

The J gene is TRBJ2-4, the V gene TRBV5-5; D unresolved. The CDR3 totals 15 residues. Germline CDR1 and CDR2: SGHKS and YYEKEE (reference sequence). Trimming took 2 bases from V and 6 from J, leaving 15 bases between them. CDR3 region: CASSFPSSRVNIQYF. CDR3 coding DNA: TGTGCCAGCAGCTTTCCTTCATCAAGGGTAAACATTCAGTACTTC.

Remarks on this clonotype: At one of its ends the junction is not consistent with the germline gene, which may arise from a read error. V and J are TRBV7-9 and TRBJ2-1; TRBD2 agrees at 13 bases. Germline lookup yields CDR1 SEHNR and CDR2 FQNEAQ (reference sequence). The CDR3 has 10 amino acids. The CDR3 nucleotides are TGTGCCAGCCCCGGGACTAGCGGGGTTTTC. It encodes CASPGTSGVF.

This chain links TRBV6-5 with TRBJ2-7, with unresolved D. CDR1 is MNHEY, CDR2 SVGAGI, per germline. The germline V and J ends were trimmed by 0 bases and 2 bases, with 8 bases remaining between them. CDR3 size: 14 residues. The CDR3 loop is CASSYSGWAYEQYF. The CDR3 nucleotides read TGTGCCAGCAGTTACTCCGGCTGGGCCTACGAGCAGTACTTC.

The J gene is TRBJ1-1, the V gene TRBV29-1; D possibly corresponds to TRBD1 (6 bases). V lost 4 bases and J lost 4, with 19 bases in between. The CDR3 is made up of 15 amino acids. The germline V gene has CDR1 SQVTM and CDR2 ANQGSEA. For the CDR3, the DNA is TGCAGCGTTGGGCCTTGGGAGGGGGAGGGCACTGAAGCTTTCTTT. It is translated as CSVGPWEGEGTEAFF.

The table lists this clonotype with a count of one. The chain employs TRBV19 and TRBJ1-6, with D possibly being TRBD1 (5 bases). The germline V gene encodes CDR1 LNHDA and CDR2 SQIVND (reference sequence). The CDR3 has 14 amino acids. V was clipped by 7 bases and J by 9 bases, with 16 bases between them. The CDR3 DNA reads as TGTGCCAGTACCTTTAATGGGGACGGTTCACCCCTCCACTTT. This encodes CASTFNGDGSPLHF.